The T cell receptor (beta chain) under discussion was sequenced for a study of shared T cell receptors in the human thymus. Germline V gene sequence: CDR1 MNHEY, CDR2 SVGAGI. The ends lost 3 bases at V and 5 bases at J; junction bases unmatched: 9. The CDR3 contains 15 residues. Repertoires were generated with immunoSEQ multiplex PCR, while TCRdb's copy carries only in-frame clones and drops some. The sample consists of about 660,000 clones, 70% to 90% of them appearing once. The sample was also reused in another study, on human thymus T cells. From that second work: Donation came from healthy Finnish infants having corrective surgery for congenital heart defects. Thymus tissue was removed during corrective cardiac surgery. Thymic and blood repertoires showed apparently biased V and J gene usage.

The TCR was taken from a boy under two years old with a congenital heart defect. This sequence joins TRBV6-5 and TRBJ2-5, with 7 bases aligning to TRBD2. Sequencing was performed on thymocytes. The CDR3 nucleotides are TGTGCCAGCAGTTATGGGGGGGATCGGGGGGAGACCCAGTACTTC. Translated, it gives CASSYGGDRGETQYF.